This is a list of T cell receptor beta chains from one sample in a study of shared clonotypes between healthy human individuals. Sequencing was performed with immunoSEQ multiplex PCR; in TCRdb, only in-frame clones are kept and a portion is missing. Of about 2 million clones in the sample, 90% to 95% were seen once. Input material: naive CD4+ T cells sorted from blood. All receptors derive from a man between 18 and 29 years old in good health. Both conserved end residues are part of each CDR3. The D gene is left open where the match is weak.

v_gene,j_gene,d_gene,CDR3nt,CDR3aa
TRBV6-1,TRBJ2-3,TRBD2,TGTGCCAGCAGTATTAGCGGGGGGGCCGATACGCAGTATTTT,CASSISGGADTQYF
TRBV27,TRBJ1-5,NA,TGTGCCAGCAGGTTACAGGCAAATCAGCCCCAGCATTTT,CASRLQANQPQHF
TRBV6-1,TRBJ2-5,NA,TGTGCCAGCAAAGGAAGGGCCGAGGTAGAGACCCAGTACTTC,CASKGRAEVETQYF
TRBV27,TRBJ1-6,NA,TGTGCCAGCAGAGAAAGACAGACAATCTATAATTCACCCCTCCACTTT,CASRERQTIYNSPLHF
TRBV4-1,TRBJ2-7,NA,TGCGCCAGCAGCCCAGGGGGGGGCCTCAGCTCCTACGAGCAGTACTTC,CASSPGGGLSSYEQYF
TRBV30,TRBJ1-3,NA,TGTGCCTGGAGTGGCAGTGGAAACACCATATATTTT,CAWSGSGNTIYF
TRBV2,TRBJ1-2,NA,TGTGCCAGCAGTGAGGGACCGAACTATGGCTACACCTTC,CASSEGPNYGYTF
TRBV11-2,TRBJ2-1,NA,TGTGCCAGCAGCTTAGCTCCGGGGGAGTACAATGAGCAGTTCTTC,CASSLAPGEYNEQFF
TRBV6-4,TRBJ2-3,TRBD1,TGTGCCAGCAGTCCACAGGGGTTAAGCACAGATACGCAGTATTTT,CASSPQGLSTDTQYF
TRBV28,TRBJ2-1,NA,TGTGCCAGCACACTGGGGGGGCAGGGCTCCTACAATGAGCAGTTCTTC,CASTLGGQGSYNEQFF
TRBV28,TRBJ2-5,TRBD2,TGTGCCAGCAGTCCGGGGACTAGCGGGGGGGCCGATTACTTC,CASSPGTSGGADYF
TRBV5-6,TRBJ1-6,NA,TGTGCCAGCAGCTTGGAACGAAATTCACCCCTCCACTTT,CASSLERNSPLHF
TRBV7-2,TRBJ1-4,TRBD1,TGTGCCAGCAGCTGGCGCCAGGGGGCGGCTAATGAAAAACTGTTTTTT,CASSWRQGAANEKLFF
TRBV7-2,TRBJ2-7,TRBD1,TGTGCCAGCAGCTTAGGACAGGGGACGGCCTACGAGCAGTACTTC,CASSLGQGTAYEQYF
TRBV6-6,TRBJ2-7,TRBD2,TGTGCCAGCAGAGATAGCGGGATCTCCTACGAGCAGTACTTC,CASRDSGISYEQYF
TRBV7-2,TRBJ2-3,TRBD1,TGTGCCAGCAGCTTAGAGGGGGCGGTGGGCACAGATACGCAGTATTTT,CASSLEGAVGTDTQYF
TRBV25-1,TRBJ2-7,NA,TGTGCCAGCAGTTGGGACACCTCCTACGAGCAGTACTTC,CASSWDTSYEQYF
TRBV7-2,TRBJ2-7,TRBD1,TGTGCCAGCAGCTTAGCGGTCAGAGAGGGGGCGGCCTACGAGCAGTACTTC,CASSLAVREGAAYEQYF
TRBV10-3,TRBJ2-2,NA,TGTGCCATCAGTGGTGGACAGAAGAACACCGGGGAGCTGTTTTTT,CAISGGQKNTGELFF
TRBV29-1,TRBJ1-1,NA,TGCAGCGTGTCCCCCCGTGATTCCGGGGGGACTGAAGCTTTCTTT,CSVSPRDSGGTEAFF